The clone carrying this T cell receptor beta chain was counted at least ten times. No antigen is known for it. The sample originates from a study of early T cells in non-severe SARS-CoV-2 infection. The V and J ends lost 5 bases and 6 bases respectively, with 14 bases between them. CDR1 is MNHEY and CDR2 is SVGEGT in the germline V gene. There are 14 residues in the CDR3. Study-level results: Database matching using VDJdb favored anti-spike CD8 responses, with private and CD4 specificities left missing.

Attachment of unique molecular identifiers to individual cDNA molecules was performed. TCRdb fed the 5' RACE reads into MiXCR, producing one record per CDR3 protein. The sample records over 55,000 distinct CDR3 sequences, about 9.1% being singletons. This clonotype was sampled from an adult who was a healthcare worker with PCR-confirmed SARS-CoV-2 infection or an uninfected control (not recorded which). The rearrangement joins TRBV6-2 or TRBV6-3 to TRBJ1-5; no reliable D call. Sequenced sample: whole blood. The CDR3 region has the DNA TGTGCCAGCAGTGGAAGGGAGGAACGTCAGCCCCAGCATTTT. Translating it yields CASSGREERQPQHF.